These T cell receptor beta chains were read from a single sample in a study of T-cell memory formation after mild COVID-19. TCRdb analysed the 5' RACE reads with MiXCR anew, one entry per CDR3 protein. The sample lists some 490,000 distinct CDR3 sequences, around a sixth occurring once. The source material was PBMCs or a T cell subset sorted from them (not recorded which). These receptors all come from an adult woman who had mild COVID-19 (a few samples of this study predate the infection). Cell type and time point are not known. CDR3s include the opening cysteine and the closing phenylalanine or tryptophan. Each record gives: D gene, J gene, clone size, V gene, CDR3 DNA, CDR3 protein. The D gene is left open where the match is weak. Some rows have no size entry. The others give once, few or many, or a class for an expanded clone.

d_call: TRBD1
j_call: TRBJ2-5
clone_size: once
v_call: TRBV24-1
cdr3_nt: TGTGCCACCAGTGATCCTACCACTCGGACAGGGGAGAGGGAGACCCAGTACTTC
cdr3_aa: CATSDPTTRTGERETQYF

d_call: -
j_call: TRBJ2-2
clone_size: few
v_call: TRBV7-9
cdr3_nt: TGTGCCAGCAGCCCAACACTGGGGGCGGCCGGGGAGCTGTTTTTT
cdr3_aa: CASSPTLGAAGELFF

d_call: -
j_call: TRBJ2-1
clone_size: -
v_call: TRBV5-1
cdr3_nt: TGCGCCAGCAGCTTCACCGGGACGGAAAACAATGAGCAGTTCTTC
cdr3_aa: CASSFTGTENNEQFF

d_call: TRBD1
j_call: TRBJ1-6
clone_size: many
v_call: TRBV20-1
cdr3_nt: TGCAGTATCAGGGGGGATAATTCACCCCTCCACTTT
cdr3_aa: CSIRGDNSPLHF

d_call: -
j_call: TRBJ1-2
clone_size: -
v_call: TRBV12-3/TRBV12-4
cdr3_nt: TGTGCCAGCAGCCCCTCGGTGAGGGCGGGAGGCTACACCTTC
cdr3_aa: CASSPSVRAGGYTF

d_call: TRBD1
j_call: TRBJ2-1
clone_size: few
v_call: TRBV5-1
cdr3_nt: TGCGCCAGCAGCATACAGGGGAGCTCCTACAATGAGCAGTTCTTC
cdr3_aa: CASSIQGSSYNEQFF

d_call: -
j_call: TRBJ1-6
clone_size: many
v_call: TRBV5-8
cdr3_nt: TGTGCCAGCAGCGACAGTAATATTTCCCCCGATTCACCCCTCCACTTT
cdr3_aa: CASSDSNISPDSPLHF

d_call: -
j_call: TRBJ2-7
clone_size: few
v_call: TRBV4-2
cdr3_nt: TGTGCCAGCAGCCAAGCCTTCCCGATGGGGAGTGGGTACGAGCAGTACTTC
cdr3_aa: CASSQAFPMGSGYEQYF

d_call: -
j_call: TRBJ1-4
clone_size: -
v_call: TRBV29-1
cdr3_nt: TGCAGCGTTGAGAGGGGGACTAATGAAAAACTGTTTTTT
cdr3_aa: CSVERGTNEKLFF

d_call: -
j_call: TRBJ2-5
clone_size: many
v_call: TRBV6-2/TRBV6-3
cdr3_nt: TGTGCCAGCAGTTCAATCAGGAGGGCAGAGACCCAGTACTTC
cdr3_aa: CASSSIRRAETQYF

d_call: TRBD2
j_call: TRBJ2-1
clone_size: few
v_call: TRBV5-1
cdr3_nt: TGCGCCAGCTTTGGGACTAGCGGAGAGAATGAGCAGTTCTTC
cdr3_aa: CASFGTSGENEQFF

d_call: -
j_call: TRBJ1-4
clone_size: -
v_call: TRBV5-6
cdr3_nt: TGTGCCAGCAGCCTAGGAGCGGGGTACGAACTGTTTTTT
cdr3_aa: CASSLGAGYELFF